One T cell receptor beta chain is described in this entry. This clonotype was observed a handful of times. Its specific antigen is unknown. Nothing much larger sits one base from this clone, and base qualities are not available. Libraries were constructed by RT-PCR. The data were produced on an Illumina HiSeq 2500. TCRdb reprocessed the public reads (quality trimming at Q25 with fastp, clone calling with MiXCR) and kept in-frame beta chains. CDR3 protein duplicates are merged, each entry listing the most common genes and DNA. For this sample there are fewer than 600,000 distinct CDR3 sequences; approximately 6.9% appear just once. Of the sample, 10% to 15% falls within the top ten clones. This sample was included in a study of response to subunit inactivated influenza vaccine (dated by TCRdb to 2017 to 2018). In the study overall: The study used deep quantitative T cell receptor repertoire profiling to track responses to a trivalent subunit inactivated influenza vaccine.

Overall study outcomes, separate from this receptor: It was suggested by the authors that each seasonal influenza vaccination may recruit only a limited number of new T cells.

The CDR1 and CDR2 encoded by the germline V gene are SGHRS and YFSETQ. Trimming leaves V shorter by 0 bases and J shorter by 2 bases, with the junction holding 4 bases beyond the gene matches. The CDR3 covers 15 residues, taking in both the cysteine and the phenylalanine. Only the CDR3 region is kept as DNA, spanning 45 bases read in frame from base 1. This receptor was obtained from a man between 50 and 75 years old who received an inactivated influenza vaccine. Donor details come from another sample of the same person, matched by shared clones. This sequence uses TRBV5-1 and TRBJ2-7; TRBD1 fits 8 bases in the junction. The material was PBMCs from blood, obtained 23 to 25 months after vaccination. The base sequence is TGCGCCAGCAGCTTGGGGGACAGGCGAACCTACGAGCAGTACTTC. This is translated as CASSLGDRRTYEQYF.